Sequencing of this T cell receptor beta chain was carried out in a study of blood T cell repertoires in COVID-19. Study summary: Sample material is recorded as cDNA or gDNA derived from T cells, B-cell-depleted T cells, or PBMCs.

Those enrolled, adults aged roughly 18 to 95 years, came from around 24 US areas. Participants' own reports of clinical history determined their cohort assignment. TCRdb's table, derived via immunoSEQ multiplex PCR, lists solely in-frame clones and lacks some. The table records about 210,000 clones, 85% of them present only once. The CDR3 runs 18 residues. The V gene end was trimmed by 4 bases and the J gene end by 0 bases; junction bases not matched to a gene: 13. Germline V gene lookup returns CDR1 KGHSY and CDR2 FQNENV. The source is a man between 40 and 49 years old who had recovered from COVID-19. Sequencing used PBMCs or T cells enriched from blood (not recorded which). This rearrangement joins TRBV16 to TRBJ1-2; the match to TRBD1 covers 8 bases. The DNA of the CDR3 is TGTGCCAGCAGCCCCACGACAGGGGCGAAAAGTACTAACTATGGCTACACCTTC. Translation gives CASSPTTGAKSTNYGYTF.